The 12 T cell receptor beta chains below were found in one sample sequenced in a study of patients and donors after allogeneic stem cell transplantation. Via MiXCR, TCRdb re-called the RT-PCR reads, giving one row per CDR3 protein. The sample gives 200,000 to 250,000 distinct CDR3 sequences, around 14% of which show up once; around 10% is in the top ten. The sequencing input was blood, either unsorted or a sorted T cell fraction (not recorded which). These receptors all stem from a human donor who was either an allogeneic HSCT recipient or a stem cell or donor lymphocyte infusion donor (not recorded which). It is not recorded whose cells these are; they may come from a transplant donor.

The table lists this clonotype with many counts. The rearrangement joins TRBV7-2 to TRBJ1-3; the match to TRBD1 covers 7 bases. J gave up 0 bases and V 5 bases, and 4 bases lay outside the gene matches. The CDR3 consists of 15 residues. Germline CDR1 SGHTA, CDR2 FQGNSA. In DNA, the CDR3 is TGTGCCAGCAGCCCCAGGGGGAGCTCTGGAAACACCATATATTTT. Its translation is CASSPRGSSGNTIYF.

This clonotype has more than one count but fewer than ten. This chain connects TRBV6-1 to TRBJ1-5; TRBD1 agrees at 7 bases. The CDR3 is made up of 15 amino acids. Germline V gene data show CDR1 as MNHNS and CDR2 as SASEGT. Losses at the gene ends were 6 bases for V and 2 bases for J; bases not matched to a gene: 7. The CDR3 region has the DNA TGTGCCAGCAGAGATGCGCAGGGGGGCAATCAGCCCCAGCATTTT. Its protein is CASRDAQGGNQPQHF.

This clonotype was counted a few times. The V and J genes are TRBV5-6 and TRBJ1-1; the match to TRBD1 covers 8 bases. This CDR3 region has 14 residues. Germline lookup yields CDR1 SGHDT and CDR2 YYEEEE. V lost 0 bases and J lost 7; bases outside the gene matches: 5. The CDR3 DNA is TGTGCCAGCAGCTTGGAACAGGGGGACGGTGAAGCTTTCTTT. Protein product: CASSLEQGDGEAFF.

CDR3 bases: TGTGCCATCAGTGGAGGGACTAGCGGCTACAATGAGCAGTTCTTC. This codes for CAISGGTSGYNEQFF. V gene TRBV10-3 combines with J gene TRBJ2-1; 11 nucleotides match TRBD2. Looked up from germline, CDR1 is ENHRY and CDR2 is SYGVKD. Germline trimming cut 4 bases from V and 3 bases from J; bases unmatched to any gene: 2. The CDR3 has 15 amino acids.

This clonotype was observed many times. This chain joins TRBV12-3 or TRBV12-4 and TRBJ2-2; 8 bases map to TRBD1. This CDR3 region has 15 residues. The V and J ends lost 5 bases and 5 bases, in that order; junction bases with no gene match: 7. CDR3 DNA: TGTGCCAGCAGTGGACAGGGATACTTGACCGGGGAGCTGTTTTTT. Translation: CASSGQGYLTGELFF.

This clonotype was seen at least ten times. J is TRBJ2-2 and V is TRBV20-1; unclear D gene. Trimming left V 1 base short and J 6 bases short, with 6 bases between. Germline V gene data show CDR1 as DFQATT and CDR2 as SNEGSKA (reference sequence). The CDR3 covers 12 residues. The CDR3 DNA reads as TGCAGTGCTAGAGCGGATCCCGGGGAGCTGTTTTTT. Its translation: CSARADPGELFF.

The chain combines TRBV20-1 with TRBJ1-5; weak D call: TRBD1 (5 bases). V dropped 8 bases and J dropped 2 bases, with 16 bases sitting between them. The CDR3 length is 14 residues. CDR1 DFQATT and CDR2 SNEGSKA come from the germline V gene (reference sequence). CDR3 protein: CSFSRRGGNQPQHF. The CDR3 DNA reads as TGCAGTTTCTCTCGGAGGGGTGGCAATCAGCCCCAGCATTTT.

The J gene is TRBJ2-1, the V gene TRBV7-8, with a tentative D call TRBD2 (5 bases). There are 15 residues in the CDR3. The V gene lost 1 base and the J gene lost 6 bases, with 13 bases spanning the gap. Germline CDR1 SGHVS, CDR2 FQNEAQ. The DNA of the CDR3 is TGTGCCAGCAGCTTAGTGGGTAGCGCGGCCAATGAGCAGTTCTTC. Protein: CASSLVGSAANEQFF.

This clonotype was found a few times. J is TRBJ2-5 and V is TRBV29-1; 11 bases are shared with TRBD2. The junction had 6 bases not matched to a gene; V was cut back by 4 bases and J by 2 bases. CDR1 is SQVTM, CDR2 ANQGSEA, per germline. The CDR3 is 15 amino acids. The CDR3 DNA sequence: TGCAGCGTTGGGCCTAGCGGGAGGCCTCAAGAGACCCAGTACTTC. Protein: CSVGPSGRPQETQYF.

The gene calls are TRBV29-1 and TRBJ2-3; 13 nucleotides agree with TRBD2. The CDR3 sequence is 17 residues long. V was pared by 4 bases and J by 6 bases, with 13 bases of the junction left unmatched. Germline V CDR1 and CDR2: SQVTM, ANQGSEA. The CDR3 DNA reads TGCAGCGTTGGGGGACTAGCGGGATTTAATCGGGCGGATACGCAGTATTTT. This codes for CSVGGLAGFNRADTQYF.

J is TRBJ2-7 and V is TRBV24-1; TRBD1 agrees at 9 bases. CDR1 and CDR2 (germline): KGHDR, SFDVKD. V trimming: 4 bases; J trimming: 5 bases; junction bases outside the gene matches: 11. The CDR3 contains 16 residues. The CDR3 region is CATSDPGQGGSHEQYF. Here the CDR3 DNA reads TGTGCCACCAGTGACCCGGGACAGGGAGGGTCCCACGAGCAGTACTTC.

This clonotype has just a few counts. The rearrangement joins TRBV20-1 to TRBJ2-7; D assignment may be TRBD1 or TRBD2 (5 bases each). Per the germline V gene, CDR1 is DFQATT and CDR2 is SNEGSKA (reference sequence). The CDR3 is 12 amino acids. V shed 5 bases and J shed 4 bases, with 12 bases lying between them. As DNA, the CDR3 is TGCAGTGCTGAGGGCAGGGCATACGAGCAGTACTTC. Protein product: CSAEGRAYEQYF.